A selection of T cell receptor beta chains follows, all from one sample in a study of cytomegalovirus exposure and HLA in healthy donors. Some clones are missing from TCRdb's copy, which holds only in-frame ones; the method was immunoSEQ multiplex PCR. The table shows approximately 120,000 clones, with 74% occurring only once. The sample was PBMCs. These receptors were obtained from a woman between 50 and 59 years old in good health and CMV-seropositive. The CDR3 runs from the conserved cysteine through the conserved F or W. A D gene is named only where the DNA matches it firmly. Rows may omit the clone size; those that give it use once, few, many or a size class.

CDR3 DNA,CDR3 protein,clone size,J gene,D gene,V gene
TGCGCCAGCAGCTTAGGGGGTAGTAACACCGGGGAGCTGTTTTTT,CASSLGGSNTGELFF,NA,TRBJ2-2,NA,TRBV5-1
TGCAGCGTTGTTGAGGGAACAGATACGCAGTATTTT,CSVVEGTDTQYF,NA,TRBJ2-3,NA,TRBV29-1
TGTGCCAGCAGCTTAGATCCCCCGGGACTAGACCCCTACAATGAGCAGTTCTTC,CASSLDPPGLDPYNEQFF,NA,TRBJ2-1,TRBD2,TRBV7-3
TGTGCCACACGGGACACACCAACCTATGGCTACACCTTC,CATRDTPTYGYTF,NA,TRBJ1-2,NA,TRBV10-3
TGTGCCAGCAGCCCCGAGACTAGCCTAACTGGGGATACGCAGTATTTT,CASSPETSLTGDTQYF,NA,TRBJ2-3,TRBD2,TRBV7-6
TGCGCCAGCAGCATCGCAGGATCAACTAATGAAAAACTGTTTTTT,CASSIAGSTNEKLFF,NA,TRBJ1-4,NA,TRBV5-1
TGTGCCAGCAGCCAAGACCTCTTGACAGGGGTAAACGAGCAGTACTTC,CASSQDLLTGVNEQYF,NA,TRBJ2-7,TRBD1,TRBV14
TGTGCCAGCAGCTCCCAGGGGGCTTCTGGAAACACCATATATTTT,CASSSQGASGNTIYF,NA,TRBJ1-3,TRBD1,TRBV7-2
TGTGCCAGTAGTTTTTTCGGGACTGAAGCTTTCTTT,CASSFFGTEAFF,NA,TRBJ1-1,NA,TRBV19
TGTGCCAGCAGCTTGGCGGGTACTCACTACGAGCAGTACTTC,CASSLAGTHYEQYF,NA,TRBJ2-7,NA,TRBV5-4
TGTGCCAGCACCCACACAGGATCCGGCCTCGGCACTAATGAAAAACTGTTTTTT,CASTHTGSGLGTNEKLFF,NA,TRBJ1-4,NA,TRBV18
TGCAGCGTTAAGTTCCTTATCGACAGCTACAACTATGGCTACACCTTC,CSVKFLIDSYNYGYTF,NA,TRBJ1-2,NA,TRBV29-1
TGCGCCAGCAGCTTGACAGGGGTTTATGAAGCTTTCTTT,CASSLTGVYEAFF,NA,TRBJ1-1,TRBD1,TRBV5-1
TGTGCCAGCAGCTTCGCCGGGACACCTAACTATGGCTACACCTTC,CASSFAGTPNYGYTF,NA,TRBJ1-2,NA,TRBV7-2
TGTGCCAGCAGCCTCACGGGAGCCCTTAATGAAAAACTGTTTTTT,CASSLTGALNEKLFF,NA,TRBJ1-4,NA,TRBV6-5
TGTGCCAGCAGTACGCGGAGAACAGATACGCAGTATTTT,CASSTRRTDTQYF,NA,TRBJ2-3,NA,TRBV27
TGTGCCAGCAGCTCGGGGGGGGAGGGGACAGATACGCAGTATTTT,CASSSGGEGTDTQYF,NA,TRBJ2-3,TRBD2,TRBV11-3
TGTGCCAGCAGCTCAGACAGTCTATACTATGGCTACACCTTC,CASSSDSLYYGYTF,few,TRBJ1-2,NA,TRBV11-1
TGTGCCACCAGCAACAAGACAGGGACTTCCTACTACGAGCAGTACTTC,CATSNKTGTSYYEQYF,NA,TRBJ2-7,NA,TRBV15
TGTGCCAGCATGTTAAACAGGGGGGGCGGCTATGGCTACACCTTC,CASMLNRGGGYGYTF,NA,TRBJ1-2,TRBD1,TRBV25-1
TGTGCCAGCAGCTTACAGGGCAGGTACCAAGAGACCCAGTACTTC,CASSLQGRYQETQYF,NA,TRBJ2-5,NA,TRBV7-3
TGTGCCAGCAGTGAACCGGGACAGGGCCGCCCCGAACTGTTTTTT,CASSEPGQGRPELFF,NA,TRBJ1-4,TRBD1,TRBV25-1
TGTGCCAGTAGACCTCCGGGACTAGCAGGCGAGCAGTACTTC,CASRPPGLAGEQYF,NA,TRBJ2-7,TRBD2,TRBV19
TGTGCCAGCAGGACAACCGGGACTAGCGGGGTATACGAGCAGTACTTC,CASRTTGTSGVYEQYF,once,TRBJ2-7,TRBD2,TRBV28
TGCGCCAGCAGCCAAGCGGCAGGGGCAAATAGCAATCAGCCCCAGCATTTT,CASSQAAGANSNQPQHF,NA,TRBJ1-5,NA,TRBV4-1
TGTGCCAGCAGTTACGACAGGGCCACCGGGGAGCTGTTTTTT,CASSYDRATGELFF,many,TRBJ2-2,TRBD1,TRBV6-6
TGTGCCAGTAGCAAACTCCCTGGGACTAGCGGAGACCTAGCCAAAAACATTCAGTACTTC,CASSKLPGTSGDLAKNIQYF,NA,TRBJ2-4,TRBD2,TRBV19
TGTGCCTGGAGTCAAACGGGGGCCTCAGGGGGCCGCGGCTACACCTTC,CAWSQTGASGGRGYTF,NA,TRBJ1-2,TRBD1,TRBV30
TGTGCCAGCTCATATGGACAGGCCAACGAGCAGTACTTC,CASSYGQANEQYF,NA,TRBJ2-7,TRBD1,TRBV18
TGTGCCAGCAGTTCTATCGAAACCGGGACAGGGGTCGGCGAGACCCAGTACTTC,CASSSIETGTGVGETQYF,once,TRBJ2-5,TRBD1,TRBV27
TGTGCCAGCAGTGAAGGACGGAGCTATGGCTACACCTTC,CASSEGRSYGYTF,NA,TRBJ1-2,NA,TRBV2
TGTGCCAGCAGATCTTGGGACAGGGAGTATGATGGCTACACCTTC,CASRSWDREYDGYTF,NA,TRBJ1-2,TRBD1,TRBV6-1
TGTGCCAGCTCACCGAGGACTAGGGGAGAGACCCAGTACTTC,CASSPRTRGETQYF,NA,TRBJ2-5,TRBD2,TRBV18
TGCGCCAGCAGGTTGGACAGCTCCAATCAGCCCCAGCATTTT,CASRLDSSNQPQHF,once,TRBJ1-5,NA,TRBV5-1
TGTGCCAGCAGCCCCGGGACTAGGCACCTTGATACGCAGTATTTT,CASSPGTRHLDTQYF,NA,TRBJ2-3,TRBD2,TRBV7-9
TGCGCCAGCAGCCCGCTTGCAGAAGCCTACGAGCAGTACTTC,CASSPLAEAYEQYF,NA,TRBJ2-7,NA,TRBV5-1
TGTGCCAGCAGTGAATTTGGACTAGCGGGATACCAAGAGACCCAGTACTTC,CASSEFGLAGYQETQYF,NA,TRBJ2-5,TRBD2,TRBV2
TGTGCCAGCAGCTTAGATGGAGGGGGCGGTGAGACCCAGTACTTC,CASSLDGGGGETQYF,NA,TRBJ2-5,NA,TRBV11-2
TGCAGCGTTGGGACAGGGGCTAGCACAGATACGCAGTATTTT,CSVGTGASTDTQYF,NA,TRBJ2-3,TRBD1,TRBV29-1
TGTGCCAGCAGCTCTAGTCGGTTCGCAGGGGGCTTTACAGATACGCAGTATTTT,CASSSSRFAGGFTDTQYF,NA,TRBJ2-3,TRBD1,TRBV7-2
TGCGCCAGCAGCCAAGACCATCCGGGACTAGGCACAGATACGCAGTATTTT,CASSQDHPGLGTDTQYF,NA,TRBJ2-3,TRBD2,TRBV4-1
TGCAGTGCTTCGCGGGGGGGGAAACTGTTTTTT,CSASRGGKLFF,NA,TRBJ1-4,NA,TRBV20-1
TGTGCCAGCTCACCACCGACGAGTACAGGGACTAACGAGCAGTACTTC,CASSPPTSTGTNEQYF,NA,TRBJ2-7,NA,TRBV18
TGTGCCAGCAGCTCCGCTATTGCGAACACCGGGGAGCTGTTTTTT,CASSSAIANTGELFF,NA,TRBJ2-2,NA,TRBV5-4
TGCGCCAGCAGCTTGGGACAGTTTACGGTAACCGGGGAGCTGTTTTTT,CASSLGQFTVTGELFF,NA,TRBJ2-2,NA,TRBV5-1
TGTGCCAGCAGCCAGGACCAGGGACAGCAAGAGACCCAGTACTTC,CASSQDQGQQETQYF,NA,TRBJ2-5,TRBD1,TRBV4-2
TGTGCCAGCAGTGACACTCTAGCGGGGGTCATTCTTTCTGGCACAGATACGCAGTATTTT,CASSDTLAGVILSGTDTQYF,NA,TRBJ2-3,TRBD2,TRBV2
TGCGCCAGCAGCCCCGGCCCGGGACAGAACACTGAAGCTTTCTTT,CASSPGPGQNTEAFF,few,TRBJ1-1,NA,TRBV4-1
TGTGCCAGCAGTTTATCAACAGTTCCCGGGGAGCTGTTTTTT,CASSLSTVPGELFF,few,TRBJ2-2,NA,TRBV27
TGTGCCAGCAGTGTCCTTCGGGGGGTCACCGAGCAGTACTTC,CASSVLRGVTEQYF,NA,TRBJ2-7,TRBD2,TRBV6-1
TGCGCCAGCAGTGAGGGCAGGGGGCTTGGCTACACCTTC,CASSEGRGLGYTF,NA,TRBJ1-2,TRBD1,TRBV10-1
TGTGCCAGCAGCTTTGCTTTTGAGGGGGCCCGGGAGACCCAGTACTTC,CASSFAFEGARETQYF,NA,TRBJ2-5,TRBD1,TRBV7-2
TGTGCCAGCAGTTACTCTGCAGGGCGCTACGAGCAGTACTTC,CASSYSAGRYEQYF,NA,TRBJ2-7,NA,TRBV6-6